This entry lists 8 T cell receptor beta chains sequenced from one sample in a study of T cells in Graves' hyperthyroidism and ophthalmopathy. The CDR3 regions of TCR beta were amplified from RNA transcripts. TCR CDR3 underwent first-round RT-PCR with the HTBI primer set. MiXCR was run by TCRdb on the multiplex PCR reads, yielding one entry per CDR3 protein. The sample has about 210,000 distinct CDR3 sequences, 15% to 20% seen once. The source material was blood. Every receptor here comes from a man aged 50 to 59 with Graves' hyperthyroidism.

This clonotype was counted at least ten times. In DNA, the CDR3 is TGCGCCAGCAGCCATCAGACAGGGTTCCGGGAGCTGTTTTTT. As protein: CASSHQTGFRELFF. J is TRBJ2-2 and V is TRBV4-1; 7 bases are a match to TRBD1. There are 14 residues in the CDR3. The V segment lost 3 bases and the J segment 9 bases; nucleotides outside the gene matches: 7. Per the germline V gene, CDR1 is MGHRA and CDR2 is YSYEKL.

In its sample, this clonotype was seen many times. A read error may account for a junction end that differs from germline. This chain joins TRBV12-3 or TRBV12-4 and TRBJ2-3; 9 bases align to TRBD2. This CDR3 is built from 14 residues. The CDR3 nucleotides are TGTGCCAGCAGTCTAGCGGGGTCCACAGATACGCAGTATTTT. Its protein is CASSLAGSTDTQYF.

The V and J genes are TRBV28 and TRBJ2-7; possible D gene TRBD1, 6 bases. CDR1 is MDHEN, CDR2 SYDVKM, per germline. The CDR3 spans 13 residues. V was cut by 8 bases and J by 3 bases, with 14 bases left in between. The chain's CDR3 is CASLQGPNYEQYF. As DNA, the CDR3 is TGTGCCAGCCTACAGGGCCCAAACTACGAGCAGTACTTC. Drawing the rest from reference TRBV28 and TRBJ2-7, the complete variable domain is DVKVTQSSRYLVKRTGEKVFLECVQDMDHENMFWYRQDPGLGLRLIYFSYDVKMKEKGDIPEGYSVSREKKERFSLILESASTNQTSMYLCASLQGPNYEQYFGPGTRLTVT.

Only a few counts were recorded for this clonotype. The chain links TRBV20-1 to TRBJ2-1; a possible D gene is TRBD1 (5 bases). Per the germline V gene, CDR1 is DFQATT and CDR2 is SNEGSKA (reference sequence). V was shortened by 4 bases and J by 10 bases, with 23 bases between the two germline ends. This CDR3 is 15 amino acids long. The CDR3 spells CSATPLLRGRFEQFF. In nucleotides, the CDR3 is TGCAGTGCTACCCCTTTGCTAAGGGGTCGGTTCGAGCAGTTCTTC.

This clonotype appeared many times. The chain recombines TRBV2 with TRBJ2-1, with D uncertain. Trimming removed 6 bases at V and 0 bases at J, with 12 bases between. CDR3 size: 15 residues. CDR1 is SNHLY and CDR2 is FYNNEI in the germline V gene. CDR3 residues: CASRMTIRSYNEQFF. CDR3 bases: TGTGCCAGCAGGATGACAATCCGCTCCTACAATGAGCAGTTCTTC.

This clonotype has a handful of counts. The chain combines TRBV5-1 with TRBJ2-7, with D possibly being TRBD1 (6 bases). CDR3 length: 15 amino acids. The V gene's germline CDR1 is SGHRS and CDR2 YFSETQ. With 0 bases removed from V and 7 bases from J, the gap between germline ends came to 17 bases. CDR3 in amino acids: CASSLDPGTSYEQYF. The CDR3 DNA reads as TGCGCCAGCAGCTTGGACCCCGGGACAAGCTATGAGCAGTACTTC.

This clonotype was detected ten times or more. A junction boundary mismatches the germline segment, possibly from a read error. The chain joins TRBV5-1 to TRBJ2-7; D gene uncertain. Germline V gene lookup returns CDR1 SGHRS and CDR2 YFSETQ. CDR3 length: 14 residues. CDR3 sequence (DNA): TGCGCCAGCAGATTGGACGCCTCCAGCAGGGAGCAGTACTTC. As protein: CASRLDASSREQYF.

This clonotype has just a few counts. A much larger clone lies one base from this, so it may be a read error. J is TRBJ2-2 and V is TRBV2; possible D gene TRBD2, 6 bases. The CDR3 has 17 amino acids. The V gene's germline CDR1 is SNHLY and CDR2 FYNNEI. The CDR3 here is CASGPDRGSGNTGELLF. DNA for the CDR3: TGTGCCAGCGGACCTGATAGAGGTAGCGGTAACACCGGGGAGCTGCTTTTT.